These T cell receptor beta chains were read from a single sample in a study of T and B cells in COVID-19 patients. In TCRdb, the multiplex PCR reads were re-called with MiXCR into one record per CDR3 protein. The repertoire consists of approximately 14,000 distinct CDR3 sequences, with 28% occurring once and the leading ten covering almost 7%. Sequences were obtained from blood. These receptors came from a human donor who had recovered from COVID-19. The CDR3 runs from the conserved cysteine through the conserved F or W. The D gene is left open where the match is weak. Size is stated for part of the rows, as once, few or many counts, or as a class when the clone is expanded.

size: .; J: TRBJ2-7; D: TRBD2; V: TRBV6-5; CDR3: CASSYPGTSGIGEQYF; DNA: TGTGCCAGCAGTTACCCCGGTACTAGCGGGATTGGTGAGCAGTACTTC
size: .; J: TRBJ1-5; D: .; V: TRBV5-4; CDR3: CASSLWPVRNQPQHF; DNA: TGTGCCAGCAGCTTGTGGCCTGTTAGAAATCAGCCCCAGCATTTT
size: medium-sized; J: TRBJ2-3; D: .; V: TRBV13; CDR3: CASRTRVADTQYF; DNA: TGTGCCAGCAGGACCAGGGTGGCAGATACGCAGTATTTT
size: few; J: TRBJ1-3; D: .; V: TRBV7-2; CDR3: CASSLGGAAGNTIYF; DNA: TGTGCCAGCAGCTTAGGAGGGGCGGCTGGAAACACCATATATTTT
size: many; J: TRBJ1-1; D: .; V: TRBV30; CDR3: CAWSGTYGAEAFF; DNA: TGTGCCTGGTCCGGCACCTACGGCGCTGAAGCTTTCTTT
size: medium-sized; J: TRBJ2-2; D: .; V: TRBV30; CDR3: CAWSRASPTNTGELFF; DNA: TGTGCCTGGAGTCGCGCCAGCCCGACCAACACCGGGGAGCTGTTTTTT
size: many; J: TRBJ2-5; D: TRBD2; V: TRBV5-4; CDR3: CASSLGLAGGEETQYF; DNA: TGTGCCAGCAGCCTTGGACTAGCGGGAGGGGAAGAGACCCAGTACTTC
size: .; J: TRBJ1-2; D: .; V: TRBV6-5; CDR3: CASSYAQGTPYGYTF; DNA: TGTGCCAGCAGTTACGCACAGGGTACCCCTTATGGCTACACCTTC
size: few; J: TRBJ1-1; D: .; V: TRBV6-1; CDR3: CASTEGGRNTEAFF; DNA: TGTGCCAGCACCGAAGGCGGGAGAAACACTGAAGCTTTCTTT
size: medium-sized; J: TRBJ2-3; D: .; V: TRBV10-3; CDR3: CAIRSPSGGQADTQYF; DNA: TGTGCCATCCGTTCGCCAAGCGGAGGCCAGGCAGATACGCAGTATTTT
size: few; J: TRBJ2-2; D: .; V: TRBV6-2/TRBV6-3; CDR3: CASNETPRGNTGELFF; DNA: TGTGCCAGCAACGAAACCCCACGGGGAAACACCGGGGAGCTGTTTTTT
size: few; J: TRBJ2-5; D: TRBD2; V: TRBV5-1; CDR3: CASSSSGSGNEETQYF; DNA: TGCGCCAGCAGCTCCTCCGGGAGCGGGAATGAAGAGACCCAGTACTTC
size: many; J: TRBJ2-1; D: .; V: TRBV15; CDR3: CATSSFIGPYNEQFF; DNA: TGTGCCACCAGCAGCTTTATCGGGCCCTACAATGAGCAGTTCTTC
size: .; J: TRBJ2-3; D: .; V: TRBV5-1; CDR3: CASTSLGAYGTDTQYF; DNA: TGCGCCAGCACCTCTCTAGGGGCCTATGGTACAGATACGCAGTATTTT
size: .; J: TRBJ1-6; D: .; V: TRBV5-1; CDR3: CASSLDDINSPLHF; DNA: TGCGCCAGCAGCCTGGACGACATCAATTCACCCCTCCACTTT
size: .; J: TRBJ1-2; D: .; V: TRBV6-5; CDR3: CASSYLRNYGYTF; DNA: TGTGCCAGCAGTTACCTGCGGAACTATGGCTACACCTTC
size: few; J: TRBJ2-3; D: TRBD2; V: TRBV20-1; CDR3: CSTSGLARTDTQYF; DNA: TGCAGTACATCGGGACTAGCTCGCACAGATACGCAGTATTTT
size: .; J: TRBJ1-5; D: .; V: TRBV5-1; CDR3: CASSLQSLAVSYSNQPQHF; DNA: TGCGCCAGCAGCTTGCAGAGTTTGGCAGTCTCTTATAGCAATCAGCCCCAGCATTTT
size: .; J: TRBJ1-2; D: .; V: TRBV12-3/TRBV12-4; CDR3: CASSFMAVRSYTF; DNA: TGTGCCAGCAGTTTTATGGCAGTCCGAAGCTACACCTTC
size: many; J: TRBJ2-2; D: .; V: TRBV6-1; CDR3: CASIGQNTGELFF; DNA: TGTGCCAGCATTGGACAGAACACCGGGGAGCTGTTTTTT
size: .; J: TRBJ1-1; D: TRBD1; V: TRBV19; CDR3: CASIRDRANTEAFF; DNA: TGTGCCAGTATCCGGGACAGGGCAAACACTGAAGCTTTCTTT
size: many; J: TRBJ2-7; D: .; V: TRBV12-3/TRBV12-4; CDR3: CASSLGGGIYEQYF; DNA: TGTGCCAGCAGTTTAGGAGGAGGAATCTACGAGCAGTACTTC
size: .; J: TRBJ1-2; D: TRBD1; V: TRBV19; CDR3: CASTTGGTGRNYGYTF; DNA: TGTGCCAGTACCACCGGCGGGACAGGTCGAAACTATGGCTACACCTTC
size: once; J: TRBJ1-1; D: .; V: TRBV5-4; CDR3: CASSSGTQEAFF; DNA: TGTGCCAGCAGCTCCGGGACCCAGGAAGCTTTCTTT
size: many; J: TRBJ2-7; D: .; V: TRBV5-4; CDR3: CASSLSGIEQYF; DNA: TGTGCCAGCAGCTTGTCTGGGATCGAGCAGTACTTC
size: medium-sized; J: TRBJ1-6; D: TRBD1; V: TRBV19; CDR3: CASSIEEGATSPLHF; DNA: TGTGCCAGTAGTATAGAGGAGGGGGCCACTTCACCCCTCCACTTT
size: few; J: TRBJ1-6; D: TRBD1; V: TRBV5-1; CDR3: CASSAGTGNSPLHF; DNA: TGCGCCAGCAGCGCCGGGACAGGGAATTCACCCCTCCACTTT
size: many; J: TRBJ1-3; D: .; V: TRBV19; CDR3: CASRITGVSGNTIYF; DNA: TGTGCCAGTAGAATTACAGGAGTCTCTGGAAACACCATATATTTT
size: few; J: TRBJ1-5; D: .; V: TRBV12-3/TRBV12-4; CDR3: CASSWAGDQPQHF; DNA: TGTGCCAGCAGTTGGGCCGGAGATCAGCCCCAGCATTTT
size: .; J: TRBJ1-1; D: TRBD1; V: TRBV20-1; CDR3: CSGQGKTEAFF; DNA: TGCAGCGGACAGGGCAAAACTGAAGCTTTCTTT
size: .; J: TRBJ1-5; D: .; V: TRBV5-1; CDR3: CASSWGTEPNQPQHF; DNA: TGCGCCAGCAGCTGGGGGACCGAACCCAATCAGCCCCAGCATTTT
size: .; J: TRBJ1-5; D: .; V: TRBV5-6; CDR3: CASSLGGFGNQPQHF; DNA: TGTGCCAGCAGCTTGGGGGGCTTTGGCAATCAGCCCCAGCATTTT
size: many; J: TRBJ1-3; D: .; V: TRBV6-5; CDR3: CASSYTKQTLSGNTIYF; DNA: TGTGCCAGCAGTTACACGAAACAGACCCTCTCTGGAAACACCATATATTTT
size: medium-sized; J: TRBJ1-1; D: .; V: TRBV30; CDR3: CAWSERGTEAFF; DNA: TGTGCCTGGAGTGAGAGGGGCACTGAAGCTTTCTTT
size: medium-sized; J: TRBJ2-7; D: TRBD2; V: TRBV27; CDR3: CASSLIAGTGSDEQYF; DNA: TGTGCCAGCAGTTTAATAGCGGGGACCGGATCGGACGAGCAGTACTTC
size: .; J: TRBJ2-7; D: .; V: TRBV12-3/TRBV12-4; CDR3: CASNVGGSYEQYF; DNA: TGTGCCAGCAATGTGGGGGGCTCCTACGAGCAGTACTTC
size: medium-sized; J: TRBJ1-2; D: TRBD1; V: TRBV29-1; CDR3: CSVARGQIGYTF; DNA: TGCAGCGTGGCCAGGGGGCAGATAGGCTACACCTTC
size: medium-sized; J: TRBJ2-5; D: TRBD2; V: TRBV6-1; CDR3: CASSQGLAEETQYF; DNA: TGTGCCAGCAGCCAGGGACTAGCAGAAGAGACCCAGTACTTC
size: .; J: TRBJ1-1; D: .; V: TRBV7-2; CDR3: CASSKTGGPPMNTEAFF; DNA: TGTGCCAGCAGCAAAACTGGGGGGCCTCCAATGAACACTGAAGCTTTCTTT
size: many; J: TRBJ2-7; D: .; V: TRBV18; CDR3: CASSPLERHEQYF; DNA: TGTGCCAGCTCACCACTGGAGCGGCACGAGCAGTACTTC
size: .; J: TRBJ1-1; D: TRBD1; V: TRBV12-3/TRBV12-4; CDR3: CASSLQGITEAFF; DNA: TGTGCCAGCAGTCTACAGGGGATCACTGAAGCTTTCTTT
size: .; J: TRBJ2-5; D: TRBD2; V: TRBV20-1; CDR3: CSGTKRRLAGIQETQYF; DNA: TGCAGTGGTACGAAACGTAGACTAGCGGGCATCCAAGAGACCCAGTACTTC
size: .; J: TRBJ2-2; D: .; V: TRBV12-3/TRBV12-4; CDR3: CASNFIGQWNTGELFF; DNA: TGTGCCAGCAATTTTATCGGACAGTGGAACACCGGGGAGCTGTTTTTT
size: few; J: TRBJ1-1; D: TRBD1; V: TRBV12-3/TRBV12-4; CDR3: CASSLWTGDTEAFF; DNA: TGTGCCAGCAGTTTATGGACAGGGGACACTGAAGCTTTCTTT
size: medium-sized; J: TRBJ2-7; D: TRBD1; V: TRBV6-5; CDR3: CASSSVGTGGYEQYF; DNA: TGTGCCAGCAGTTCCGTCGGGACAGGGGGTTACGAGCAGTACTTC
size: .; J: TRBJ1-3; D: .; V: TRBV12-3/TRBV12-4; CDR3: CASSLLGRGNTIYF; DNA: TGTGCCAGCAGTTTATTAGGGCGAGGAAACACCATATATTTT
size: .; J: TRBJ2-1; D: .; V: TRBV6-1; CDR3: CASSEAPGDSSNEQFF; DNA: TGTGCCAGCAGTGAAGCCCCAGGGGACTCTTCGAATGAGCAGTTCTTC